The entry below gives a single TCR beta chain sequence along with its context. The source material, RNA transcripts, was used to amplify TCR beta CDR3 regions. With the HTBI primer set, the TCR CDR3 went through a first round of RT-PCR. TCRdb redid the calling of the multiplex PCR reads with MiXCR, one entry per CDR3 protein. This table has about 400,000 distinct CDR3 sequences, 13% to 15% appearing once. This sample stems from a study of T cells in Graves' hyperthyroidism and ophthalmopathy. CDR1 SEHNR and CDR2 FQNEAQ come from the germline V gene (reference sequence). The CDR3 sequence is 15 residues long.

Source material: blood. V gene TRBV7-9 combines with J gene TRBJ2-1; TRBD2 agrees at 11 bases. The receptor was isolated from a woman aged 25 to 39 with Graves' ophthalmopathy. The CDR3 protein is CVEGLAGGPYNEQFF. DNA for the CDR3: TGTGTCGAGGGGCTAGCGGGGGGTCCCTACAATGAGCAGTTCTTC.